These 21 T cell receptor beta chains came from one sample sequenced in a study of memory CD4+ T cells and cytomegalovirus serostatus. Assay used: immunoSEQ multiplex PCR; TCRdb lists only in-frame clones, some missing. The sample holds about 54,000 clones, 70% to 75% seen once. The sort gate was single viable CD3+CD4+CD8-CD45RO+ cells for memory CD4+ T cells. The specimen sequenced was memory CD4+ T cells from blood. Source of these receptors: an adult in good health and CMV-seropositive.

This chain connects TRBV5-4 to TRBJ1-1; maybe TRBD1 (5 bases). Germline V gives CDR1 SGHNT, CDR2 YYREEE (reference sequence). V was shortened by 4 bases and J by 3 bases, with 19 bases between the two germline ends. The CDR3 runs to 16 residues. The CDR3 loop reads CASSTISSGAHTEAFF. The CDR3 DNA is TGTGCCAGCAGCACCATCAGTTCCGGGGCCCACACTGAAGCTTTCTTT.

This clone has only a few counts. The chain couples TRBV5-6 to TRBJ2-1, with TRBD2 matching over 7 bases. The junction had 5 bases not matched to a gene; V was cut back by 1 base and J by 4 bases. This CDR3 contains 15 residues. Germline V CDR1 and CDR2: SGHDT, YYEEEE. The CDR3 loop reads CASSLSGGGYNEQFF. The CDR3 nucleotides read TGTGCCAGCAGCTTGTCGGGAGGCGGGTACAATGAGCAGTTCTTC. The variable domain in full, completed from reference TRBV5-6 and TRBJ2-1, reads DAGVTQSPTHLIKTRGQQVTLRCSPKSGHDTVSWYQQALGQGPQFIFQYYEEEERQRGNFPDRFSGHQFPNYSSELNVNALLLGDSALYLCASSLSGGGYNEQFFGPGTRLTVL.

In this sample, this clone turned up a few times. The J gene is TRBJ1-6, the V gene TRBV29-1; 8 bases fit TRBD1. The CDR3 length is 13 residues. V was clipped by 5 bases and J by 7 bases; unmatched bases: 4. Germline V CDR1 and CDR2: SQVTM, ANQGSEA. CDR3 sequence (DNA): TGCAGCGTTAAGGGACAGGAGAATTCACCCCTCCACTTT. It encodes CSVKGQENSPLHF. The entire variable domain, with the rest obtained from reference TRBV29-1 and TRBJ1-6, is as follows: SAVISQKPSRDICQRGTSLTIQCQVDSQVTMMFWYRQQPGQSLTLIATANQGSEATYESGFVIDKFPISRPNLTFSTLTVSNMSPEDSSIYLCSVKGQENSPLHFGNGTRLTVT.

The J gene is TRBJ2-7, the V gene TRBV19, with D perhaps assigned TRBD1 or TRBD2 (5 bases each). The V and J ends lost 2 bases and 5 bases respectively, with 10 bases between them. CDR1 LNHDA and CDR2 SQIVND come from the germline V gene (reference sequence). The CDR3 covers 13 residues. DNA of the CDR3: TGTGCCAGTAGTATACGGGACGGGAACGAGCAGTACTTC. Translation: CASSIRDGNEQYF. Full variable domain (outside the CDR3, taken from reference TRBV19 and TRBJ2-7): DGGITQSPKYLFRKEGQNVTLSCEQNLNHDAMYWYRQDPGQGLRLIYYSQIVNDFQKGDIAEGYSVSREKKESFPLTVTSAQKNPTAFYLCASSIRDGNEQYFGPGTRLTVT.

The chain links TRBV28 to TRBJ1-1; 9 nucleotides align to TRBD1. J was trimmed by 7 bases and V by 5 bases; bases with no gene match: 11. This CDR3 is 15 amino acids long. The germline gives CDR1 MDHEN, CDR2 SYDVKM. The CDR3: CASSPSPQGAGEAFF. The DNA of the CDR3 is TGTGCCAGCAGTCCCTCCCCACAGGGGGCTGGTGAAGCTTTCTTT.

This clone was observed a single time. The sample contains more than one DNA sequence encoding this CDR3. The V and J genes are TRBV30 and TRBJ1-5; a weak D match, TRBD1 (5 bases). CDR1 GTSNPN and CDR2 SVGIG come from the germline V gene (reference sequence). CDR3 length: 13 residues. V lost 5 bases and J lost 3, with 11 bases in between. CDR3 in amino acids: CAWAGGDNQPQHF. Here the CDR3 DNA reads TGTGCCTGGGCTGGGGGGGACAATCAGCCCCAGCATTTT.

In its sample, this clone was seen once. V gene TRBV9 combines with J gene TRBJ2-3, with D hard to call. The germline V and J ends were trimmed by 2 bases and 5 bases, with 9 bases remaining between them. CDR1 and CDR2 from the germline V gene are SGDLS and YYNGEE. The CDR3 spans 13 residues. The CDR3 sequence: CASSVLEGDTQYF. CDR3 in DNA: TGTGCCAGCAGCGTCCTTGAAGGAGATACGCAGTATTTT.

The CDR3 region has the DNA TGTGCCAGCAGCATGAGACAGGGCGGCTACACCTTC. Translated: CASSMRQGGYTF. The chain recombines TRBV5-6 with TRBJ1-2; 7 nucleotides match TRBD1. The CDR3 contains 12 residues. Germline values: CDR1 SGHDT, CDR2 YYEEEE. The junction had 5 bases not matched to a gene; V was cut back by 4 bases and J by 8 bases.

The rearrangement joins TRBV5-6 to TRBJ2-7; perhaps TRBD1 as D (5 bases). The V end lost 0 bases, the J end lost 6 bases, and 10 bases lay between the germline ends. Germline V lookup: CDR1 SGHDT, CDR2 YYEEEE. The CDR3 covers 13 residues. CDR3 in amino acids: CASSLGGRGEQYV. The CDR3 DNA follows: TGTGCCAGCAGCTTGGGGGGAAGGGGCGAGCAGTACGTC.

The chain is built from TRBV29-1 and TRBJ2-7; 13 bases fit TRBD2. With 3 bases clipped from V and 1 base from J, the junction kept 0 bases outside the gene matches. The CDR3 extends over 14 amino acids. Germline V CDR1 and CDR2: SQVTM, ANQGSEA. Written as DNA, the CDR3 is TGCAGCGTTGAGGGACTAGCGGGGTCCTACGAGCAGTACTTC. Its protein is CSVEGLAGSYEQYF.

The chain couples TRBV5-5 to TRBJ2-7; TRBD1 agrees at 10 bases. There are 15 residues in the CDR3. V was pared by 9 bases and J by 6 bases, with 15 bases of the junction left unmatched. Per the germline V gene, CDR1 is SGHKS and CDR2 is YYEKEE (reference sequence). The CDR3 coding sequence is TGTGCCACTTCCTCTCCCGGACAGGGGGGTCGCGAGCAGTACTTC. Translated: CATSSPGQGGREQYF. Looking up the rest from reference TRBV5-5 and TRBJ2-7 gives the full variable domain: DAGVTQSPTHLIKTRGQQVTLRCSPISGHKSVSWYQQVLGQGPQFIFQYYEKEERGRGNFPDRFSARQFPNYSSELNVNALLLGDSALYLCATSSPGQGGREQYFGPGTRLTVT.

CDR3 residues: CASRYTSGSGVTGELFF. CDR3 DNA sequence: TGCGCCAGCAGATATACTAGCGGGAGCGGTGTTACCGGGGAGCTGTTTTTT. The J gene is TRBJ2-2, the V gene TRBV5-1; TRBD2 matches at 11 bases. Germline assignment: CDR1 SGHRS and CDR2 YFSETQ. With 5 bases clipped from V and 5 bases from J, the junction kept 11 bases outside the gene matches. The CDR3 is 17 residues long.

The CDR3 sequence: CASSLTPGSTYNEQFF. Written as DNA, the CDR3 is TGTGCCAGCAGCTTAACCCCAGGGAGCACCTACAATGAGCAGTTCTTC. The chain carries TRBV7-9 and TRBJ2-1; tentatively, D is TRBD1 or TRBD2 (5 bases each). The CDR3 loop spans 16 amino acids. Trimming removed 2 bases from V and 2 bases from J, with 13 bases in between. From germline, CDR1 is SEHNR and CDR2 FQNEAQ (reference sequence). The whole variable domain, filled in from reference TRBV7-9 and TRBJ2-1, reads DTGVSQNPRHKITKRGQNVTFRCDPISEHNRLYWYRQTLGQGPEFLTYFQNEAQLEKSRLLSDRFSAERPKGSFSTLEIQRTEQGDSAMYLCASSLTPGSTYNEQFFGPGTRLTVL.

This chain connects TRBV28 to TRBJ2-5; 10 nucleotides align to TRBD1. The CDR3 consists of 15 residues. The trim removed 5 bases at V and 1 base at J, leaving 4 bases unmatched. Per the germline V gene, CDR1 is MDHEN and CDR2 is SYDVKM. Here the CDR3 reads CASSGRTGGQETQYF. The CDR3 coding sequence is TGTGCCAGCAGTGGAAGGACAGGGGGCCAAGAGACCCAGTACTTC.

The chain uses TRBV9 and TRBJ1-1; tentative D call: TRBD1 (5 bases). CDR1 SGDLS and CDR2 YYNGEE come from the germline V gene. The ends were cut back, 2 bases at V and 7 bases at J, with 12 bases in the middle. The length of the CDR3 is 13 residues. Written as DNA, the CDR3 is TGTGCCAGCAGCGTGGTAGGGGCCGGTGAAGCTTTCTTT. The encoded protein is CASSVVGAGEAFF.

The chain joins TRBV6-1 to TRBJ2-1; TRBD2 matches at 7 bases. Germline CDR1 and CDR2: MNHNS and SASEGT. V gave up 8 bases and J gave up 1 base; unmatched junction bases: 5. The CDR3 is 14 amino acids. As DNA, the CDR3 is TGTGCCAGCTATGGGGGGGTATCCTACAATGAGCAGTTCTTC. Protein sequence: CASYGGVSYNEQFF.

V gene TRBV11-2 combines with J gene TRBJ1-3, with D unresolved. This CDR3 is built from 16 residues. V was trimmed by 5 bases and J by 0 bases, leaving 14 bases between them. Germline V gene sequence: CDR1 SGHAT, CDR2 FQNNGV. The CDR3 sequence is CASSANRVGSGNTIYF. The DNA for the CDR3 is TGTGCCAGCAGCGCGAATCGGGTTGGCTCTGGAAACACCATATATTTT. Full variable domain (rest looked up from reference TRBV11-2 and TRBJ1-3): EAGVAQSPRYKIIEKRQSVAFWCNPISGHATLYWYQQILGQGPKLLIQFQNNGVVDDSQLPKDRFSAERLKGVDSTLKIQPAKLEDSAVYLCASSANRVGSGNTIYFGEGSWLTVV.

This clone was seen a few times. The chain joins TRBV2 to TRBJ2-7, with TRBD2 identical over 10 bases. This CDR3 has 14 residues. V shed 5 bases and J 9 bases; nucleotides not matched to a gene: 10. CDR1 and CDR2 (germline): SNHLY, FYNNEI. The chain's CDR3 is CASSRTSGARAQYV. The CDR3 DNA is TGTGCCAGCAGTCGGACTAGCGGAGCCCGGGCGCAGTACGTC.

V and J are TRBV7-2 and TRBJ2-7, with 7 bases matching TRBD1. This CDR3 region has 14 residues. V trimming: 5 bases; J trimming: 2 bases; junction bases outside the gene matches: 6. The germline gives CDR1 SGHTA, CDR2 FQGNSA. In nucleotides, the CDR3 is TGTGCCAGCAGCCAGGGACAGCGACCCTACGAGCAGTACTTC. It specifies CASSQGQRPYEQYF.

This clone came up a few times. In nucleotides, the CDR3 is TGTGCCAGCAGCGGACGCAGGCGGGTGGATGAAAAACTGTTTTTT. It translates to CASSGRRRVDEKLFF. V gene TRBV13 combines with J gene TRBJ1-4, with D unresolved. V lost 5 bases and J lost 6, with 16 bases in between. This CDR3 spans 15 amino acids. Germline V gives CDR1 PRHDT, CDR2 FYEKMQ (reference sequence).

The chain uses TRBV7-9 and TRBJ1-1; a weak D match, TRBD1 (6 bases). Germline CDR1 reads SEHNR; CDR2 reads FQNEAQ (reference sequence). The CDR3 length is 15 residues. V was trimmed by 5 bases and J by 3 bases, leaving 16 bases between them. CDR3 amino acids: CASSEGGGRHTEAFF. DNA for the CDR3: TGTGCCAGCAGCGAAGGAGGGGGTCGACACACTGAAGCTTTCTTT.